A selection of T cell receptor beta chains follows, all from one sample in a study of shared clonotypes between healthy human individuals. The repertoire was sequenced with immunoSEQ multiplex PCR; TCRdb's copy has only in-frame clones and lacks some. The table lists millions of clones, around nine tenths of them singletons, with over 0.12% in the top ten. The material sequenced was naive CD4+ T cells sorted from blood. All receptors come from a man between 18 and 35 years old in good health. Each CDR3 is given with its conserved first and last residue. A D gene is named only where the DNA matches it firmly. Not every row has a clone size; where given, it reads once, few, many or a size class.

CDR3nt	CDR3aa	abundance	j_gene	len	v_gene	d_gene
TGTGCCAGCAGTCGGGCGGGGAGCAGCTACGAGCAGTACTTC	CASSRAGSSYEQYF	-	TRBJ2-7	14	TRBV6-5	-
TGTGCCAGCAGGACAGGGGCAGATACGCAGTATTTT	CASRTGADTQYF	-	TRBJ2-3	12	TRBV25-1	TRBD1
TGTGCCTGGACCTTCCCGGGGGAGACCTCCTACGAGCAGTACTTC	CAWTFPGETSYEQYF	-	TRBJ2-7	15	TRBV30	-
TGCGCCAGCAGCCCCCAGGATGGGGGGGGGAATCAGCCCCAGCATTTT	CASSPQDGGGNQPQHF	-	TRBJ1-5	16	TRBV4-1	-
TGTGCCATCAGTGATGCCGGGGGCGCTTCTGGAAACACCATATATTTT	CAISDAGGASGNTIYF	-	TRBJ1-3	16	TRBV10-3	-
TGTGCCAGCAGTCCGGGACAGGGAAGCTATGGCTACACCTTC	CASSPGQGSYGYTF	-	TRBJ1-2	14	TRBV6-6	TRBD1
TGTGCCAGCAGTTTAAGGTGGGGCGGGGGTTACACCTTC	CASSLRWGGGYTF	-	TRBJ1-2	13	TRBV27	-
TGTGCCTGGAGCAGAGGGATCCAAGAGACCCAGTACTTC	CAWSRGIQETQYF	-	TRBJ2-5	13	TRBV30	-
TGTGCCAGCAGTCTAGCGGGGACGGGGGATTCACCCCTCCACTTT	CASSLAGTGDSPLHF	-	TRBJ1-6	15	TRBV27	-
TGTGCCAGCAGCCCCGGGGACACTATGAACACTGAAGCTTTCTTT	CASSPGDTMNTEAFF	few	TRBJ1-1	15	TRBV11-2	-
TGTGCCAGCAGTTCGACAGAGCTGAACACTGAAGCTTTCTTT	CASSSTELNTEAFF	-	TRBJ1-1	14	TRBV7-8	-
TGTGCCATCAGTGGCGCCAATTTGATTGGCTACACCTTC	CAISGANLIGYTF	-	TRBJ1-2	13	TRBV10-3	-
TGTGCCACCAGCAGAGAAGTCCTCAAGCATGGCTACACCTTC	CATSREVLKHGYTF	-	TRBJ1-2	14	TRBV15	-
TGCGCCAGCAGCCAAGAACGGCTAGCGGGAGTAAATGAGCAGTTCTTC	CASSQERLAGVNEQFF	-	TRBJ2-1	16	TRBV4-3	TRBD2
TGTGCCAGCAGCCAGGACCGACCAACTAATGAAAAACTGTTTTTT	CASSQDRPTNEKLFF	-	TRBJ1-4	15	TRBV7-9	-
TGTGCCAGCAGCCTTCCCCGGACTAGCGGGAGAGGTCAAGAGACCCAGTACTTC	CASSLPRTSGRGQETQYF	-	TRBJ2-5	18	TRBV14	TRBD2
TGTGCCAGCAGCCTGGGCTTGGACAGGGGGCGTGAAAAACTGTTTTTT	CASSLGLDRGREKLFF	-	TRBJ1-4	16	TRBV5-4	TRBD1
TGCGCCAGCAGTGGAATACTAACAGGCACCGGGGAGCTGTTTTTT	CASSGILTGTGELFF	-	TRBJ2-2	15	TRBV10-2	-
TGTGCCTGGAGTGTACGTACGGGAGTAAGTAATGAGCAGTTCTTC	CAWSVRTGVSNEQFF	-	TRBJ2-1	15	TRBV30	-
TGTGCCAGCAGTTACTCTGCCTACAGGGACACTGAAGCTTTCTTT	CASSYSAYRDTEAFF	-	TRBJ1-1	15	TRBV6-5	-
TGTGCCAGCAGCTTAGGTTTACAAGAGACCCAGTACTTC	CASSLGLQETQYF	-	TRBJ2-5	13	TRBV7-8	-
TGCGCCAGCAGTGAGTCTAGGCTAGGACACAATGAGCAGTTCTTC	CASSESRLGHNEQFF	-	TRBJ2-1	15	TRBV10-1	-
TGCAGCGGGACCCCTATACCCGCGCCTGAAGCTTTCTTT	CSGTPIPAPEAFF	-	TRBJ1-1	13	TRBV29-1	-